This record concerns one TCR beta chain sequence. Its antigen is unidentified. Time point reported: pre-treatment sample, taken before nivolumab and TIL therapy. This record comes from a study of TIL therapy for anti-PD-1-resistant metastatic lung cancer. Study at large: Patients then received nivolumab; progressors got lymphodepletion, TIL and IL-2. Median tumor PD-L1 proportion score was roughly 5.4%. General study results and limits: After infusion, TIL clonotypes partly replaced peripheral T cells and declined over months.

The immunoSEQ assay was v3. The repertoire was sequenced with immunoSEQ multiplex PCR; TCRdb's copy has only in-frame clones and lacks some. The sample consists of some 57,000 clones, roughly 91% of them appearing once. Germline CDR1 SGHAT, CDR2 FQNNGV. CDR3 length equals 16 residues. Trimming pared 1 base from V and 8 bases from J, leaving 18 bases between. The sequences come from blood, collected at baseline. The J gene is TRBJ1-3, the V gene TRBV11-2; D not resolved. The receptor's source is a person between 30 and 80 years old with non-small cell lung cancer. As DNA, the CDR3 is TGTGCCAGCAGCTTAGGTCTCCCCGCTGTTGGTCACACCATATATTTT. Encoded protein: CASSLGLPAVGHTIYF. The variable domain in full, with the rest retrieved from reference TRBV11-2 and TRBJ1-3, is EAGVAQSPRYKIIEKRQSVAFWCNPISGHATLYWYQQILGQGPKLLIQFQNNGVVDDSQLPKDRFSAERLKGVDSTLKIQPAKLEDSAVYLCASSLGLPAVGHTIYFGEGSWLTVV.